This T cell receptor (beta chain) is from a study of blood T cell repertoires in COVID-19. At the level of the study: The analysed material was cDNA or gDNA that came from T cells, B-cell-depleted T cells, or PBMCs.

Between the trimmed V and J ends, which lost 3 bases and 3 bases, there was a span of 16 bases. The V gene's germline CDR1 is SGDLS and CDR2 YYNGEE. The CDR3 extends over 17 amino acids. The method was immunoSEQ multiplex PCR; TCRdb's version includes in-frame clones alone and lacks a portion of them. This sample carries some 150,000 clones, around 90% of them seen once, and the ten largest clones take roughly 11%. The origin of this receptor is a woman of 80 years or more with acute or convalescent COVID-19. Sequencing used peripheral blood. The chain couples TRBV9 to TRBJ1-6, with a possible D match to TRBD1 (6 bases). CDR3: CASSGGQGPYYNSPLHF. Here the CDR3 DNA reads TGTGCCAGCAGCGGGGGGCAGGGCCCCTACTATAATTCACCCCTCCACTTT.